This entry describes one TCR beta chain. Seattle cases were enrolled at active infection and followed longitudinally. This record belongs to a study of blood T cell repertoires in COVID-19. The CDR3 contains 14 residues. The ends lost 3 bases at V and 6 bases at J; junction bases unmatched: 4. Germline V gives CDR1 SGHAT, CDR2 FQNNGV. Authors' processing steps: Reference gene primers were amplified, and this amplification served to estimate nucleated cell counts. Sequencing used immunoSEQ multiplex PCR; TCRdb keeps in-frame clones, though not all of them. V and J calls and clone size follow that table, whereas D and trimming were derived from the DNA. The sample holds 200,000 to 250,000 clones, 65% to 85% seen once.

V usage is TRBV11-2 and J usage is TRBJ2-2, with TRBD1 matching 7 bases. The source material was peripheral blood. The receptor comes from a woman in her twenties or thirties with COVID-19, enrolled during active disease. CDR3 sequence: CASSFNRGPGELFF. CDR3 sequence (DNA): TGTGCCAGCAGCTTTAACAGGGGACCCGGGGAGCTGTTTTTT.